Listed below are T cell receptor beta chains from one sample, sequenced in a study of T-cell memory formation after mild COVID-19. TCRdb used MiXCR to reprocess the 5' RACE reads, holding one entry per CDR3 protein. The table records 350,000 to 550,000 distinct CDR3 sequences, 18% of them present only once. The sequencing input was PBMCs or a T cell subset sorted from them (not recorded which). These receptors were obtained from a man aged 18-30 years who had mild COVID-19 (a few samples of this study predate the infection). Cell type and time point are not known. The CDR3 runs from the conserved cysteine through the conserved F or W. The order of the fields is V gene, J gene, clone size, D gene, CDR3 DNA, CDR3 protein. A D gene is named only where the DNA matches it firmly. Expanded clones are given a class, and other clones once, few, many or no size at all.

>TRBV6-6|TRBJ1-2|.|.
TGTGCCAGCAGTTATAACGGGGATGGCTACACCTTC
CASSYNGDGYTF
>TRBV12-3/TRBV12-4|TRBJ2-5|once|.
TGTGCCAGCAGTTTAGAAACCCAGTACCAAGAGACCCAGTACTTC
CASSLETQYQETQYF
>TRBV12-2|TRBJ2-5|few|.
TGTGCAAGTCGCGCCACAGGGTCGGGCGAGACCCAGTACTTC
CASRATGSGETQYF
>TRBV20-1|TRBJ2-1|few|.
TGCAGTGCTTTGAGGGGCCTGTACAATGAGCAGTTCTTC
CSALRGLYNEQFF
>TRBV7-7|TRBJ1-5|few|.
TGTGCCAGCAGCTTAGTTTCGGGTAGTCAGCCCCAGCATTTT
CASSLVSGSQPQHF
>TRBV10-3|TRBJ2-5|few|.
TGTGCCATCAACAGGGAGTCACAAGAGACCCAGTACTTC
CAINRESQETQYF
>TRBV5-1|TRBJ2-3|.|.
TGCGCCAGCAGGATAGGGCCTGCGAGCACAGATACGCAGTATTTT
CASRIGPASTDTQYF
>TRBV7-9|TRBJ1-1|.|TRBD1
TGTGCCAGCAGCTTCGAAGGGGGCGGTCGGGACACTGAAGCTTTCTTT
CASSFEGGGRDTEAFF
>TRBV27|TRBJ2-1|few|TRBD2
TGTGCCAGCAGCGGACTAGCGGGGGACAATGAGCAGTTCTTC
CASSGLAGDNEQFF
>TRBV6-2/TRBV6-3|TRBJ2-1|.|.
TGTGCCAGCATCCCCTCCGGGGACAATGAGCAGTTCTTC
CASIPSGDNEQFF
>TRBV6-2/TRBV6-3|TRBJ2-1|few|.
TGTGCCAGCAGTTTTTCTCGACGTTTGACCACCATCTCTCAGTTCTTC
CASSFSRRLTTISQFF
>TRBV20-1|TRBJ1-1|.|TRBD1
TGCAGTGCTAGGCATGCGTCAGGGGGCAGTTGGGACACTGAAGCTTTCTTT
CSARHASGGSWDTEAFF
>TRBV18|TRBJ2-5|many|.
TGTGCCAGCTCATTACCGGGACCTAAGGAAACCCAGTACTTC
CASSLPGPKETQYF
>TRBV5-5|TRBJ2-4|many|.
TGTGCCAGCAGCTTGTTCGGAGCCAAAAACATTCAGTACTTC
CASSLFGAKNIQYF
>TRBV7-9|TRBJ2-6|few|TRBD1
TGTGCCAGCGACAGGGTTTACTCTGGGGCCAACGTCCTGACTTTC
CASDRVYSGANVLTF
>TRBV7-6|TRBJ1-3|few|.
TGTGCCAGCAGCTTTCTTTCAGGGTACACTGGAAACACCATATATTTT
CASSFLSGYTGNTIYF
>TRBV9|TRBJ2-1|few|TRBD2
TGTGCCAGCAGCGTACTAGCGGACTACAATGAGCAGTTCTTC
CASSVLADYNEQFF
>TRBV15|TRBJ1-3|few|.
TGTGCCACCAGCCCCGACCTACAGGTCGACTACACCATATATTTT
CATSPDLQVDYTIYF
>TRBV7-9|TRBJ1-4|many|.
TGTGCCAGCAGCCTAGCCGCCGGGGGAAAACTGTTTTTT
CASSLAAGGKLFF
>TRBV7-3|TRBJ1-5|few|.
TGTGCCAACAAAGATGACAAGGGGGTCAGCAATCAGCCCCAGCATTTT
CANKDDKGVSNQPQHF
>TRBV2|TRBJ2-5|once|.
TGTGCCAGCGGCGGAAGGGTAGGGTCGGGAGAGACCCAGTACTTC
CASGGRVGSGETQYF
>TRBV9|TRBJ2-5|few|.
TGTGCCAGCAGCGTAGGGGGGAGCGAGACCCAGTACTTC
CASSVGGSETQYF
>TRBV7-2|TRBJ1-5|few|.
TGTGCCAGCAGCCCGTCACGGGGGGAACAGCCCCAGCATTTT
CASSPSRGEQPQHF
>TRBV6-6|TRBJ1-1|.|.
TGTGCCAGCAGCACATCACAAAACACTGAAGCTTTCTTT
CASSTSQNTEAFF
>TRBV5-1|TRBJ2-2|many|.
TGCGCCAGCAGCCCAGGGCAGACCGGGGAGCTGTTTTTT
CASSPGQTGELFF
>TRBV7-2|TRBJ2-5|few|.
TGTGCCAGCAGCTTAGCGAGGCGATCGGAGACCCAGTACTTC
CASSLARRSETQYF
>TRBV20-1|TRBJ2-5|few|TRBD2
TGCAGTGCTAGAGATCCCAGCGGGGGTGGAGAGACCCAGTACTTC
CSARDPSGGGETQYF
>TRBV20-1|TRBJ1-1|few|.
TGCAGTGCTGGCCGCGGGTTGGACACTGAAGCTTTCTTT
CSAGRGLDTEAFF
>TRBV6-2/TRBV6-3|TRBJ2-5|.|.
TGTGCCAGCAGTTACTTGGGGATGACCCAGTACTTC
CASSYLGMTQYF
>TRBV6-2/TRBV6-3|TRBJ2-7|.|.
TGTGCCAGCACCTACAGGATGGCCTACGAGCAGTACTTC
CASTYRMAYEQYF
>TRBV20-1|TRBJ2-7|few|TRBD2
TGCAGTGGGGGAGTTAACGGGAGGCCCGAGCAGTACTTC
CSGGVNGRPEQYF
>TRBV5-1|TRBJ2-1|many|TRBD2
TGCGCCAGCAGCTTGGCTAGCGGAGCCTACAATGAGCAGTTCTTC
CASSLASGAYNEQFF
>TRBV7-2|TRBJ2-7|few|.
TGTGCCAGCAAGCTTAGCAGGGGATCCCTCTACGAGCAGTACTTC
CASKLSRGSLYEQYF
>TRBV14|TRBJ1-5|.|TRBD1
TGTGCCAGCAGCACCCGGGACAGGGATGTTTATAGCAATCAGCCCCAGCATTTT
CASSTRDRDVYSNQPQHF
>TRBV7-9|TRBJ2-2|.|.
TGTGCCAGCAGCGAGGGAGGCACCGGGGAGCTGTTTTTT
CASSEGGTGELFF
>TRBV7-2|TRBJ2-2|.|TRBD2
TGTGCCAGCAGCCTCGGCGGGGGGGCCGGGACCGGGGAGCTGTTTTTT
CASSLGGGAGTGELFF
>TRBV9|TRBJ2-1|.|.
TGTGCCAGCAGCGTAGGTTCAGGCGGGTGGATCAATGAGCAGTTCTTC
CASSVGSGGWINEQFF
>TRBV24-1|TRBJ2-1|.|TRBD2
TGTGCCACCAGTCCGGCCGGACGGGGGGGTGAGCAGTTCTTC
CATSPAGRGGEQFF
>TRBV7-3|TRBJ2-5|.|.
TGTGCCAGCAGCTTAAGTGTGAAAGAGACCCAGTACTTC
CASSLSVKETQYF
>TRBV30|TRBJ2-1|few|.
TGTGCCTGGAGTTCCCACCCGAGTCCGGTACTGGGTGAGCAGTTCTTC
CAWSSHPSPVLGEQFF
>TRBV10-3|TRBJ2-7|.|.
TGTGCCACACAGGAGGAGGGGCGCTACGAGCAGTACTTC
CATQEEGRYEQYF
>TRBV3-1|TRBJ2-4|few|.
TGTGCCAGCAGCCAACCTTTTTTGGGGGTTGCAAACATTCAGTACTTC
CASSQPFLGVANIQYF
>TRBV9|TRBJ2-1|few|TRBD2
TGTGCCAGCAGCGTAGGAGGGCGAAGCGGGGGTATCCACAATGAGCAGTTCTTC
CASSVGGRSGGIHNEQFF
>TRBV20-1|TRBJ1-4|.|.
TGCAGTGCGGGGAGGGGTATTGGCGAAAAACTGTTTTTT
CSAGRGIGEKLFF
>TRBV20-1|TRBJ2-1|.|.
TGCAGTGCTATACCCAGGGATCGTTCCTACAATGAGCAGCTCTTC
CSAIPRDRSYNEQLF
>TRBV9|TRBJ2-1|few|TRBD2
TGTGCCAGCAGCGTAGACGGTAGCGGGGTATACAATGAGCAGTTCTTC
CASSVDGSGVYNEQFF
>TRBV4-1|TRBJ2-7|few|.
TGCGCCAGCAGCGCCTCGGACAACGCCTACGAGCAGTACTTC
CASSASDNAYEQYF
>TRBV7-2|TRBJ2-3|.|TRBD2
TGTGCCAGCAGCGCTAGCGGGGGGGTCACGCAGTATTTT
CASSASGGVTQYF
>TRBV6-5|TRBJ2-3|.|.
TGTGCCAGCAGTTACGTCCGTCCGGGTCCCTCAGCAGATACGCAGTATTTT
CASSYVRPGPSADTQYF
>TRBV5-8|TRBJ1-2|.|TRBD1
TGTGCCAGCAGCCGCACCAGAACAGGGGACTATGGCTACACCTTC
CASSRTRTGDYGYTF
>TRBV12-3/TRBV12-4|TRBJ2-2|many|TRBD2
TGTGCCAGCAGACCGCCGGGACTACCTACCGGGGAGCTGTTTTTT
CASRPPGLPTGELFF
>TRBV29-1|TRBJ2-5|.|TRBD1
TGCAGCTTAACGGACAGGGTGGAGGAGACCCAGTACTTC
CSLTDRVEETQYF
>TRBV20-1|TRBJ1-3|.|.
TGCGGGGGCCGCTCATTTGAACCGGGACCAGGAAACACCATATATTTT
CGGRSFEPGPGNTIYF
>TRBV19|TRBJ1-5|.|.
TGTGCCAGTACCCCCCTATTTGCAGGGCTTCAGCCCCAGCATTTT
CASTPLFAGLQPQHF